This T cell receptor (beta chain) is drawn from a study of neurological immune-mediated disorders. The CDR3 is 12 amino acids. In germline, CDR1 is SGHRS, CDR2 YFSETQ. With 4 bases removed from V and 6 bases from J, the gap between germline ends came to 10 bases. cDNA synthesis was performed by 5'RACE with 10-nucleotide random UMIs. TCRdb ran MiXCR on the 5' RACE reads and lists one entry per CDR3 protein. The repertoire has approximately 74,000 distinct CDR3 sequences, roughly 9.5% of them found once; the top ten carry approximately 1.5%. This clonotype was counted many times. Preparation of the unsorted libraries drew on 2 million PBMCs stored at -80 C.

The sample comprised PBMCs. The rearrangement links TRBV5-1 to TRBJ1-2; TRBD1 might be the D (6 bases). The sequence was collected from a man between 45 and 60 years old in good health. The CDR3 DNA is TGCGCCAGCAGCCGGGACATGGATGGCTACACCTTC. Amino acid sequence: CASSRDMDGYTF.